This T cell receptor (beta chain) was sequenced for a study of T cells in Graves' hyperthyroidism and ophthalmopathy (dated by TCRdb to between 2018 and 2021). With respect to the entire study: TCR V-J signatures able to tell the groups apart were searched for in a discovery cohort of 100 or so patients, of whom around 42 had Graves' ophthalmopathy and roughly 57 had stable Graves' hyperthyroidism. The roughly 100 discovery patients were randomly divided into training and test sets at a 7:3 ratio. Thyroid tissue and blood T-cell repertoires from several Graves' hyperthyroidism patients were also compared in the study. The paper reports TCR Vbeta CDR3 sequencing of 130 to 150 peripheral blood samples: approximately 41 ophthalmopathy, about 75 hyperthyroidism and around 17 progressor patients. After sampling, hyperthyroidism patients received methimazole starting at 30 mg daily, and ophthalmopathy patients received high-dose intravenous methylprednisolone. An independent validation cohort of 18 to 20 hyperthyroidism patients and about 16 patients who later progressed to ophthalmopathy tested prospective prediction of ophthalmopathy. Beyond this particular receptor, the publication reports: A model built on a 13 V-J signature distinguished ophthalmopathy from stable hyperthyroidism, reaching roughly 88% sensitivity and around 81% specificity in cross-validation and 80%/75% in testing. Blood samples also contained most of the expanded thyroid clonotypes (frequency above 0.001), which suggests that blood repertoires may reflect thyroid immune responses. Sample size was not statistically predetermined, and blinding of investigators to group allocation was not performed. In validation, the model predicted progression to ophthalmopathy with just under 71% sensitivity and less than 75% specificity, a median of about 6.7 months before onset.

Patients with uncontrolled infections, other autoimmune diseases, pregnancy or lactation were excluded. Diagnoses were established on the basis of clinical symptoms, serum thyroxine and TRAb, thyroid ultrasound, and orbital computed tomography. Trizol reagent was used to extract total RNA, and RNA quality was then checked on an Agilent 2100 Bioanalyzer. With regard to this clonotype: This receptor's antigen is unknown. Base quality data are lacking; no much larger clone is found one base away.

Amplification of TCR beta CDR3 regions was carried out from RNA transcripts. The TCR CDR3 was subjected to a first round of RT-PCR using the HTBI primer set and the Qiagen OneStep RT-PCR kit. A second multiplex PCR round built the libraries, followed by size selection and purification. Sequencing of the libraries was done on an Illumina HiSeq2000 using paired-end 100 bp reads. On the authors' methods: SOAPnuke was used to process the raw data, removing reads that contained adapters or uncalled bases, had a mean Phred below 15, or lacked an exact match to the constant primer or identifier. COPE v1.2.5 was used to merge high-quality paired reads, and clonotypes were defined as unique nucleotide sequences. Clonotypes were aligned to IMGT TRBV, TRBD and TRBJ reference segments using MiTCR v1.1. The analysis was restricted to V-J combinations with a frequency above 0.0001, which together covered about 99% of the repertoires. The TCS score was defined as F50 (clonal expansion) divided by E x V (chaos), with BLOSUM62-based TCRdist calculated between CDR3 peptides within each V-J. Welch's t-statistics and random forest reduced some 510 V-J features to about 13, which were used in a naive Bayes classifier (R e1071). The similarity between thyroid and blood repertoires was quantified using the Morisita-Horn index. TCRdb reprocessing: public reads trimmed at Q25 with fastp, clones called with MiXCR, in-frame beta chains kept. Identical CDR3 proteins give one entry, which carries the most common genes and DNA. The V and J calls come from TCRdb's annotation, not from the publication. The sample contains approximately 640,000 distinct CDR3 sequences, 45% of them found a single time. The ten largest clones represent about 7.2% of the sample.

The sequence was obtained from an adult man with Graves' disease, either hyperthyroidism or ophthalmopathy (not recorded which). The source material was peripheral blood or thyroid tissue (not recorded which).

The DNA sequence reads TGTGCCACCAGTGATTACAGGGGGATGCCCCAGTACTTC. This encodes CATSDYRGMPQYF. The V and J genes are TRBV15 and TRBJ2-5, with 8 bases matching TRBD1. The CDR3 measures 13 amino acids from cysteine to phenylalanine. Only the CDR3 portion is preserved as DNA: 39 bases, with reading frame beginning at the first base. V loses 6 bases at its end and J loses 9 bases; junction bases beyond the gene matches: 9. The germline V gene (reference sequence) supplies CDR1 LNHNV and CDR2 YYDKDF.